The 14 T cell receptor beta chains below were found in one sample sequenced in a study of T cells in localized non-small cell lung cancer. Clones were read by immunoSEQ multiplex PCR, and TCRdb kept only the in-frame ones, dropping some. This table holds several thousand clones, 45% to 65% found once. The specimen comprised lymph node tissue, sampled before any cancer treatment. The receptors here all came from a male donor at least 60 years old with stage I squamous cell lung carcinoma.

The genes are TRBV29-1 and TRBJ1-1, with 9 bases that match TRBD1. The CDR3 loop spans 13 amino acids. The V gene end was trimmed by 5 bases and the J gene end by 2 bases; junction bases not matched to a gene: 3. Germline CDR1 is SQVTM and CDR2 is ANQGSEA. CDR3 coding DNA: TGCAGCGTTTTGGACAGGGGAAACACTGAAGCTTTCTTT. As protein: CSVLDRGNTEAFF. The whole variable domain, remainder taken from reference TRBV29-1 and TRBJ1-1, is SAVISQKPSRDICQRGTSLTIQCQVDSQVTMMFWYRQQPGQSLTLIATANQGSEATYESGFVIDKFPISRPNLTFSTLTVSNMSPEDSSIYLCSVLDRGNTEAFFGQGTRLTVV.

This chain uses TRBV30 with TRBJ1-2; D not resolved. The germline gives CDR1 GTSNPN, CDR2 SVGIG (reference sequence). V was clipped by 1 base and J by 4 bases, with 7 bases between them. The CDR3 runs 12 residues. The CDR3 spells CAWSDRSYGYTF. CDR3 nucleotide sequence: TGTGCCTGGAGTGATCGTTCCTATGGCTACACCTTC.

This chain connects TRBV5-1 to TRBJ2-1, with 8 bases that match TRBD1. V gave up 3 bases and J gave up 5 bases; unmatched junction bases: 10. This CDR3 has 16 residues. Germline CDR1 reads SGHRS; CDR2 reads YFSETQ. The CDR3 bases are TGCGCCAGCAGCTGGACAGGGAATAAGGTAAACAATGAGCAGTTCTTC. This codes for CASSWTGNKVNNEQFF.

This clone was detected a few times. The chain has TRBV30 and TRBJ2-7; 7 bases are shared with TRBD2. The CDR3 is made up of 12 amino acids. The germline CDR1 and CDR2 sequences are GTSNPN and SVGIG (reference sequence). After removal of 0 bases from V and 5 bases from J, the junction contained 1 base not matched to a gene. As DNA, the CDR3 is TGTGCCTGGAGTGTGGGAGGGGACGAGCAGTACTTC. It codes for CAWSVGGDEQYF.

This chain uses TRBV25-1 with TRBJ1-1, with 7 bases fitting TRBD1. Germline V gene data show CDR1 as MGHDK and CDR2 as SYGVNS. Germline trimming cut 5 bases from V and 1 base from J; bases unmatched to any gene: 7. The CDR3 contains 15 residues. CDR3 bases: TGTGCCAGCAGTATCTGGACAGGCCGGAACACTGAAGCTTTCTTT. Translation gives CASSIWTGRNTEAFF.

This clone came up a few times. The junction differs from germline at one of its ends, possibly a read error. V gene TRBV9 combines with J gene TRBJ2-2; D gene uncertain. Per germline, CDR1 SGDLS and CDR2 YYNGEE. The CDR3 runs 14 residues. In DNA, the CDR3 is TGTACCAGCAGCGTAGTGTGGGGTGCCGGGGAGCTGTTTTTT. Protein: CTSSVVWGAGELFF.

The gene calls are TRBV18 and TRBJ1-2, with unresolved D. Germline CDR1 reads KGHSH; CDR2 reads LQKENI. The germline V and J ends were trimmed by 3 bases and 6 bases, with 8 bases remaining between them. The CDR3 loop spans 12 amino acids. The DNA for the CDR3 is TGTGCCAGCTCACCTCGGACTGATGGCTACACCTTC. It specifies CASSPRTDGYTF.

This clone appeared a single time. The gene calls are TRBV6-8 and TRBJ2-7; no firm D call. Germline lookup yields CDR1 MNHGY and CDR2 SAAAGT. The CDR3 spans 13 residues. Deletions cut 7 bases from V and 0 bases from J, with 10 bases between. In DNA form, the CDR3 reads TGTGCCAGCACCCTGTATGGCTCCTACGAGCAGTACTTC. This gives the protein CASTLYGSYEQYF.

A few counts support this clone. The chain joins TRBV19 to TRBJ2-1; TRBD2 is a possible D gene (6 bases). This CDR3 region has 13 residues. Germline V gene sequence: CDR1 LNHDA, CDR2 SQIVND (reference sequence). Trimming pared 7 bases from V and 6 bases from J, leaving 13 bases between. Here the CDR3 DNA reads TGTGCCAGTATGAGGCGGGACTTCAATGAGCAGTTCTTC. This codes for CASMRRDFNEQFF. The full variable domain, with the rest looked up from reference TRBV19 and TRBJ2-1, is DGGITQSPKYLFRKEGQNVTLSCEQNLNHDAMYWYRQDPGQGLRLIYYSQIVNDFQKGDIAEGYSVSREKKESFPLTVTSAQKNPTAFYLCASMRRDFNEQFFGPGTRLTVL.

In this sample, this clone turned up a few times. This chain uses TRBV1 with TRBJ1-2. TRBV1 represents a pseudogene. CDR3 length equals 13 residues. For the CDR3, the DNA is TGCGCCAGCAGCCAAGATCAAACGGGTGGCTACACCTTC. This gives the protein CASSQDQTGGYTF.

CDR3 in amino acids: CAYLAVNNEQFF. CDR3 DNA sequence: TGTGCCTATCTAGCGGTTAACAATGAGCAGTTCTTC. V usage is TRBV30 and J usage is TRBJ2-1, with 7 bases aligning to TRBD2. Germline CDR1 is GTSNPN and CDR2 is SVGIG (reference sequence). The V gene end was trimmed by 7 bases and the J gene end by 5 bases; junction bases not matched to a gene: 5. This CDR3 is 12 amino acids long.

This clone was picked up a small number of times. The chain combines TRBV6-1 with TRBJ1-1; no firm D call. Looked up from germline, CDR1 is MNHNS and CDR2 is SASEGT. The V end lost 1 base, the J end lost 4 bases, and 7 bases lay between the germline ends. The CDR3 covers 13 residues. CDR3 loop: CASSEGTGTEAFF. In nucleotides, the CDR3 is TGTGCCAGCAGTGAAGGGACGGGCACTGAAGCTTTCTTT.

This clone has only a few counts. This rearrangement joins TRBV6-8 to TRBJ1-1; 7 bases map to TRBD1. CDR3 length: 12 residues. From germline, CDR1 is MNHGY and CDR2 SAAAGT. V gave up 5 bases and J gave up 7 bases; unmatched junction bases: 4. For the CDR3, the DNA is TGTGCCAGCAGTGCCCGGGACAGTGAAGCTTTCTTT. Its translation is CASSARDSEAFF.

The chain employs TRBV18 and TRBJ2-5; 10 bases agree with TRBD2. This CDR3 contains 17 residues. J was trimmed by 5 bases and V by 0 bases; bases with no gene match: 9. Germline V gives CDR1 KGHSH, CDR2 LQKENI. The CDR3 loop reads CASSPPGLAEPLETQYF. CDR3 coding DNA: TGTGCCAGCTCACCACCAGGACTAGCGGAGCCATTGGAGACCCAGTACTTC.